The clone carrying this TCR beta chain was detected only a few times. What it binds is not known. Clones were read by immunoSEQ multiplex PCR, and TCRdb kept only the in-frame ones, dropping some. The sample records more than 25,000 clones, 75% to 90% being singletons. The data were obtained in a study of lymphopenia after photon versus proton radiotherapy. CDR3 length: 10 amino acids. CDR1 is SQVTM, CDR2 ANQGSEA, per germline. V shed 7 bases and J shed 8 bases, with 11 bases lying between them. General study findings and limits: In patients who died, overall survival fell as post-nadir TCR diversity dropped more. Under photons, naive T cells and diversity fell while effector/memory populations rose. After lymphocyte nadir, photon-treated repertoires showed oligoclonal expansion, especially CD8+ Temra. Better survival with proton therapy was suggested as possible, not demonstrated.

The genes are TRBV29-1 and TRBJ1-2; D remains unclear. The origin of this receptor is a woman aged 45-60 years with pancreatic cancer. Material: peripheral blood, obtained from a patient treated with photon-based radiotherapy. This CDR3 is CSAYIDGYTF. CDR3 bases: TGCAGCGCTTATATAGACGGCTACACCTTC.